This T cell receptor beta chain was observed in a study of blood T cell repertoires in COVID-19. About the study: Samples came from the United States, Italy and Spain, spanning acute and convalescent COVID-19. T cells, B-cell-depleted T cells, or PBMCs supplied cDNA or gDNA.

The CDR3 consists of 13 residues. Germline CDR1 and CDR2: SGHRS and YFSETQ. The V and J ends lost 1 base and 3 bases respectively, with 7 bases between them. Original analysis: Reference gene primer amplification yielded estimated nucleated cell counts. Clones were sequenced by immunoSEQ multiplex PCR, and TCRdb holds only the in-frame ones, with some missing. V, J and clone size are taken as reported in that table, and D and trimming were inferred from the DNA itself. The sample consists of around 260,000 clones, around nine tenths of them appearing once. The material sequenced was peripheral blood. V is TRBV5-1 and J is TRBJ2-5; the D is unclear. The clonotype was recovered from a woman in her sixties with COVID-19, enrolled during active disease. The CDR3 region has the DNA TGCGCCAGCAGCTTGAACAGAAAAGAGACCCAGTACTTC. Its translation is CASSLNRKETQYF.